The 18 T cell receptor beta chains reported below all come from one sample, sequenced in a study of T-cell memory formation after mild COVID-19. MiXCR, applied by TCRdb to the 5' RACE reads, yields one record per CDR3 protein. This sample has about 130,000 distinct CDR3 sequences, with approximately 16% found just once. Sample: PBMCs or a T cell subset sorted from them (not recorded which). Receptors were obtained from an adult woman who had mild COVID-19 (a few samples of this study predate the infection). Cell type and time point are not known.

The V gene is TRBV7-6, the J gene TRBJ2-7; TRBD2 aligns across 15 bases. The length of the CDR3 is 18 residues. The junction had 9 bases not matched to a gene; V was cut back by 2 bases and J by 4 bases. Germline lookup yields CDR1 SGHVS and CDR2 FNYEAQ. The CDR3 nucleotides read TGTGCCAGCAGCTTAACTGAAGGACTAGCGGGAGGGCTATACGAGCAGTACTTC. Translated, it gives CASSLTEGLAGGLYEQYF.

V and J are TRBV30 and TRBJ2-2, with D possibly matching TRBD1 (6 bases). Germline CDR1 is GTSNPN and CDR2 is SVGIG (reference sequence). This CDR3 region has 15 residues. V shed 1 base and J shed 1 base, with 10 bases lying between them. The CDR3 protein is CAWSAVQGNTGELFF. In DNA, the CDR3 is TGTGCCTGGAGTGCGGTACAGGGGAACACCGGGGAGCTGTTTTTT.

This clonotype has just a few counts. The CDR3 reads CAMGQQETQYF. The CDR3 coding sequence is TGTGCCATGGGACAGCAAGAGACCCAGTACTTC. The chain joins TRBV10-3 to TRBJ2-5; 7 bases agree with TRBD1. In germline, CDR1 is ENHRY, CDR2 SYGVKD. The CDR3 sequence is 11 residues long. V was pared by 9 bases and J by 2 bases, with 0 bases of the junction left unmatched.

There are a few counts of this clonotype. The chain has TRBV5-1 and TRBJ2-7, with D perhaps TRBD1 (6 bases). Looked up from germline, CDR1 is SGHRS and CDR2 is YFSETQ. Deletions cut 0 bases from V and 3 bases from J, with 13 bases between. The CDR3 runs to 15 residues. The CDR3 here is CASSLVPGDIYEQYF. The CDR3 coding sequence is TGCGCCAGCAGCTTGGTGCCAGGGGATATCTACGAGCAGTACTTC.

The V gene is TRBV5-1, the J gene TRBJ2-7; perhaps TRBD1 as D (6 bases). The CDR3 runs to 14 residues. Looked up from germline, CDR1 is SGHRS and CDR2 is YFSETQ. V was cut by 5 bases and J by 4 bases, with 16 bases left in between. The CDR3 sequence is CASSHATGLYEQYF. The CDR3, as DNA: TGCGCCAGCAGTCATGCGACAGGACTTTACGAGCAGTACTTC.

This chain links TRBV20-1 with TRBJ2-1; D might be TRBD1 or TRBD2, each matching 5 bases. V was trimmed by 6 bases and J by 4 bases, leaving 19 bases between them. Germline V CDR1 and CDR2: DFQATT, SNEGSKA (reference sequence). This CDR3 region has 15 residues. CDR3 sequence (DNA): TGCAGTGCATTAGGGACCCAAAAGGGATACAATGAGCAGTTCTTC. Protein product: CSALGTQKGYNEQFF.

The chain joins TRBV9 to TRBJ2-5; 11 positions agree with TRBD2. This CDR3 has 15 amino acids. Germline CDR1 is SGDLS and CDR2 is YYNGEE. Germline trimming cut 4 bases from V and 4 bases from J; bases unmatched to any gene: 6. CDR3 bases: TGTGCCAGCAGCTCTACTGGACTAGCGGGAGAGACCCAGTACTTC. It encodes CASSSTGLAGETQYF.

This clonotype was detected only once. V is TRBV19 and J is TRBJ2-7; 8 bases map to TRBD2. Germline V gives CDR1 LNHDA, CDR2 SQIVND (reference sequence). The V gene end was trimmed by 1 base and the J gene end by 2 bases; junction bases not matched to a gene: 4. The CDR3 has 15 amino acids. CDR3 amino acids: CASSIVTSGPYEQYF. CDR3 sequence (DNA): TGTGCCAGTAGTATAGTCACTAGCGGTCCCTACGAGCAGTACTTC.

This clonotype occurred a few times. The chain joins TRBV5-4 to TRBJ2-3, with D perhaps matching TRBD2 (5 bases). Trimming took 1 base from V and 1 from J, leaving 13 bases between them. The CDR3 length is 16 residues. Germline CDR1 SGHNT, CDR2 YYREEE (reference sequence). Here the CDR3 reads CASSLKVLEGTDTQYF. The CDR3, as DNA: TGTGCCAGCAGCTTGAAGGTACTAGAAGGCACAGATACGCAGTATTTT.

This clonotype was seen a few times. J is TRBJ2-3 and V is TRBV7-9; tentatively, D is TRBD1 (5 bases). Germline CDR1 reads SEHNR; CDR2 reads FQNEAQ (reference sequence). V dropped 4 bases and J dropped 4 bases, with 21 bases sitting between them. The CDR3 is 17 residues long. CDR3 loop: CASSSYLGRRGADTQYF. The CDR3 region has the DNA TGTGCCAGCAGCTCTTATTTGGGTAGAAGGGGTGCAGATACGCAGTATTTT.

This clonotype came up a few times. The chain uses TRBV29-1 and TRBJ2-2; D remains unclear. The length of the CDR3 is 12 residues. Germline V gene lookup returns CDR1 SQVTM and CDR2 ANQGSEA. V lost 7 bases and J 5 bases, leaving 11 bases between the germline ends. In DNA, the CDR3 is TGCAGCGCCATCAGAGAGACCGGGGAGCTGTTTTTT. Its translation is CSAIRETGELFF.

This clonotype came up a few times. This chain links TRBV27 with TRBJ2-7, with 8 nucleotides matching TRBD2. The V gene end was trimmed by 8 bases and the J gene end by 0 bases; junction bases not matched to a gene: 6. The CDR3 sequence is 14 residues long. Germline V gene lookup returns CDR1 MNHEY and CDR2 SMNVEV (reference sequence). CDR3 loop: CASRTGTSSYEQYF. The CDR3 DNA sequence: TGTGCCAGCCGAACCGGGACTAGCTCCTACGAGCAGTACTTC.

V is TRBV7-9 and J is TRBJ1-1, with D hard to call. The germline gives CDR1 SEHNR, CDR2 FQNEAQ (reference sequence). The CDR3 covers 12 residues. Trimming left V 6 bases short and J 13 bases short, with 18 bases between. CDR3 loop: CASSIAPIPVFF. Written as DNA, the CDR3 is TGTGCCAGCAGTATCGCCCCTATACCTGTTTTCTTT.

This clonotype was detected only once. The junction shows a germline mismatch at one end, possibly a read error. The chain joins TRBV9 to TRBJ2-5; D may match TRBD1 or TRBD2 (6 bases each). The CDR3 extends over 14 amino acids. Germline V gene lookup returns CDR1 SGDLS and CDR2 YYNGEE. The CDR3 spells CASSLVGGQETKYF. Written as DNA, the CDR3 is TGTGCCAGCAGCCTAGTAGGGGGGCAAGAGACCAAGTACTTC.

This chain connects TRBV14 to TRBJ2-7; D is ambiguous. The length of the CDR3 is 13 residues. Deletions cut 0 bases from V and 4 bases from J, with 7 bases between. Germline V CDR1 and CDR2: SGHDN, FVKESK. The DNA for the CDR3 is TGTGCCAGCAGCCAAGATTCCAGTTACGAGCAGTACTTC. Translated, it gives CASSQDSSYEQYF.

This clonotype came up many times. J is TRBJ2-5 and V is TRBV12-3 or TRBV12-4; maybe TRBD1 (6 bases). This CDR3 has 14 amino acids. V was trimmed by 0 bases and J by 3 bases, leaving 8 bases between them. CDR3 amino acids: CASSLAWDKETQYF. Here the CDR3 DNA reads TGTGCCAGCAGTTTAGCGTGGGACAAAGAGACCCAGTACTTC.

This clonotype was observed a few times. CDR3 protein: CSARDPAGGGSYEQYF. The CDR3 nucleotides are TGCAGTGCTAGAGACCCGGCCGGTGGCGGTTCCTACGAGCAGTACTTC. The V gene is TRBV20-1, the J gene TRBJ2-7; D remains ambiguous. V lost 0 bases to trimming and J lost 1 base, with 16 bases between them. The CDR3 spans 16 residues. The germline V gene encodes CDR1 DFQATT and CDR2 SNEGSKA (reference sequence).

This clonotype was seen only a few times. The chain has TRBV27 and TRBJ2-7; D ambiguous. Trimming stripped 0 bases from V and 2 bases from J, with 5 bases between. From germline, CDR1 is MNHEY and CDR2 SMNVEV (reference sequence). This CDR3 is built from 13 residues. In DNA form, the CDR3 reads TGTGCCAGCAGTTTATCGAATGCCTACGAGCAGTACTTC. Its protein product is CASSLSNAYEQYF.